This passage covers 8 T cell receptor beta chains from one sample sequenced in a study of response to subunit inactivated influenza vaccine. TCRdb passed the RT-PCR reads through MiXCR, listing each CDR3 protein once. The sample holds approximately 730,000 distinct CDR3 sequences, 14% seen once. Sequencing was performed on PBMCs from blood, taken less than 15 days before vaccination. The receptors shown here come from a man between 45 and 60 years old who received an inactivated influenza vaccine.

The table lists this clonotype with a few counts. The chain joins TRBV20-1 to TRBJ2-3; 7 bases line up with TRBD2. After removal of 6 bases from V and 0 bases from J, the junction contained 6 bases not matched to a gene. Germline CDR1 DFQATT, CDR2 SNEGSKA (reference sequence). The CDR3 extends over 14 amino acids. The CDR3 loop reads CSAPPGGSTDTQYF. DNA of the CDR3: TGCAGTGCACCCCCGGGGGGTAGCACAGATACGCAGTATTTT.

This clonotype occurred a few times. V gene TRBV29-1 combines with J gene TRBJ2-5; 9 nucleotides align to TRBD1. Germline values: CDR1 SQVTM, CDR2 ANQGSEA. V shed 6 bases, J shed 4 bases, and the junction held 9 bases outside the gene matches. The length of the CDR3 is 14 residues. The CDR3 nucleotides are TGCAGCGTCGCGATAGGACAGGGGAGAGAGACCCAGTACTTC. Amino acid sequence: CSVAIGQGRETQYF. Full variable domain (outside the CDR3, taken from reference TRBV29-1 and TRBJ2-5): SAVISQKPSRDICQRGTSLTIQCQVDSQVTMMFWYRQQPGQSLTLIATANQGSEATYESGFVIDKFPISRPNLTFSTLTVSNMSPEDSSIYLCSVAIGQGRETQYFGPGTRLLVL.

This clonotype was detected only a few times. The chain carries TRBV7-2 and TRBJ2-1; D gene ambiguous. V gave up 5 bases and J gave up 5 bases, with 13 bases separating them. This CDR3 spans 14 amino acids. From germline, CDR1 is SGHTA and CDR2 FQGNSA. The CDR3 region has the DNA TGTGCCAGCAGCCTGGCTACTAAGAACAATGAGCAGTTCTTC. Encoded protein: CASSLATKNNEQFF.

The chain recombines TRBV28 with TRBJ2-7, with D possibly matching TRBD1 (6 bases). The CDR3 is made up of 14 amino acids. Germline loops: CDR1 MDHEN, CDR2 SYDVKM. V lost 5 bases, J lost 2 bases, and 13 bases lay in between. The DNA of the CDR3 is TGTGCCAGCAGTCCCGGGACAAAGCCCTACGAGCAGTACTTC. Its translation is CASSPGTKPYEQYF. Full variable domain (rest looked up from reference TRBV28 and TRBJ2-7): DVKVTQSSRYLVKRTGEKVFLECVQDMDHENMFWYRQDPGLGLRLIYFSYDVKMKEKGDIPEGYSVSREKKERFSLILESASTNQTSMYLCASSPGTKPYEQYFGPGTRLTVT.

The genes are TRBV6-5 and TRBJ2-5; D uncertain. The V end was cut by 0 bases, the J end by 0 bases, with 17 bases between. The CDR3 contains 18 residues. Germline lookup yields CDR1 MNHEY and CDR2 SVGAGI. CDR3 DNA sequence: TGTGCCAGCAGTTACTCGATTGTTACTCTAGACGACCAAGAGACCCAGTACTTC. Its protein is CASSYSIVTLDDQETQYF.

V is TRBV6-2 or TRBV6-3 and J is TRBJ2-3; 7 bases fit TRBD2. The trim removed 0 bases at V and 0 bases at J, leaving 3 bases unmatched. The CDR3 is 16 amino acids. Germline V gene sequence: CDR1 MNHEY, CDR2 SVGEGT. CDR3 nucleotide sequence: TGTGCCAGCAGTTACTCGACAGCGGGGAGCACAGATACGCAGTATTTT. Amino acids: CASSYSTAGSTDTQYF.

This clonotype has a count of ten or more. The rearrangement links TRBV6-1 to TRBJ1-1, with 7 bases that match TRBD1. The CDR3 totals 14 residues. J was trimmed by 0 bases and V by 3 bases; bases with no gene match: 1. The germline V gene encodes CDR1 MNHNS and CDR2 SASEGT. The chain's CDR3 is CASSDGTVNTEAFF. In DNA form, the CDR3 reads TGTGCCAGCAGTGACGGGACAGTGAACACTGAAGCTTTCTTT.

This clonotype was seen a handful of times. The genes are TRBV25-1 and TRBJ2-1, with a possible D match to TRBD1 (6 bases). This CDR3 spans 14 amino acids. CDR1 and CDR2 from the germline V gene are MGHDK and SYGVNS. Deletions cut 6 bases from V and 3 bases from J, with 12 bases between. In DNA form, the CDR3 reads TGTGCCAGCAGCCGCAGAGGGGGCTACAATGAGCAGTTCTTC. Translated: CASSRRGGYNEQFF.